The T cell receptor beta chain under discussion was sequenced for a study of shared clonotypes between healthy human individuals. Study results and caveats: Large sequencing depth failed to make sorted-subset sequencing complete, rarefaction showed. Naive CD4 clonotypes overlapped across a handful of donors at roughly 4.5%.

With regard to this clone: Its specificity is unknown.

CDR3 length: 18 amino acids. V lost 1 base, J lost 8 bases, and 14 bases stayed unmatched. In germline, CDR1 is SGHTA, CDR2 FQGNSA. Subsets obtained from CD4+ cells comprised CD45RA+ naive and CD45RA-negative memory cells. Sequenced by immunoSEQ multiplex PCR; TCRdb stores in-frame clones only, minus some. The sample lists a few million clones; roughly 92% were seen once. The sequence was collected from a man aged 18 to 30 in good health. The chain recombines TRBV7-2 with TRBJ2-1; 10 bases are a match to TRBD2. The sample comprised naive CD4+ T cells sorted from blood. Subset indicated: CD45RA+ positively selected. The CDR3 coding sequence is TGTGCCAGCAGCTTAGTCCTAGCGGGGGTTCCCCTCTATGATGAGCAGTTCTTC. This gives the protein CASSLVLAGVPLYDEQFF.